This TCR beta chain was recovered during a study of CD8 T cells in ankylosing spondylitis. This clonotype was observed many times. Its antigen remains unidentified. One entry per CDR3 protein, called by TCRdb with MiXCR from the 5' RACE reads. The sample lists about 36,000 distinct CDR3 sequences, 4.5% to 6% occurring once. The germline CDR1 and CDR2 sequences are SNHLY and FYNNEI. The CDR3 runs to 13 residues. Deletions cut 8 bases from V and 8 bases from J, with 16 bases between. Study-level results: Reports of some motif variants in reactive arthritis synovial fluid and blood predate this one. It appeared that ankylosing spondylitis blood was characterized by a TCR beta motif of fewer than ten highly homologous variants. CD8+ disease-linked clones were present at relatively low frequencies in blood.

The clonotype originates from a male donor with ankylosing spondylitis or in good health (not recorded which). The chain carries TRBV2 and TRBJ2-1; D perhaps matches TRBD2 (6 bases). What was sequenced was blood, either unsorted or a sorted T cell fraction (not recorded which). CDR3 in amino acids: CASSRGDLDEQFF. CDR3 bases: TGTGCCAGCTCCCGAGGGGACTTGGATGAGCAGTTCTTC.